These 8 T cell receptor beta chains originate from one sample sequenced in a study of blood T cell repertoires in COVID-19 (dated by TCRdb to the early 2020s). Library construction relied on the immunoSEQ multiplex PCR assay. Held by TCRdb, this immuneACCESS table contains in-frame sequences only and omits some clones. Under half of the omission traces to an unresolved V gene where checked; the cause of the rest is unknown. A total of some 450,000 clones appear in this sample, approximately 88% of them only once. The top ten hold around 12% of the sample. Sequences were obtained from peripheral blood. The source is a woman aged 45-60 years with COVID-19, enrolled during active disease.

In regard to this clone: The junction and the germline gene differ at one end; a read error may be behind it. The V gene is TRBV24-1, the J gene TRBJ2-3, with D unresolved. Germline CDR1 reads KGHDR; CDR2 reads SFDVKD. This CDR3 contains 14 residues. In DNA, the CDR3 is TGTGCCACCAGTGATGCCCCAAGCAAAGATACGCAGTATTTT. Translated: CATSDAPSKDTQYF.

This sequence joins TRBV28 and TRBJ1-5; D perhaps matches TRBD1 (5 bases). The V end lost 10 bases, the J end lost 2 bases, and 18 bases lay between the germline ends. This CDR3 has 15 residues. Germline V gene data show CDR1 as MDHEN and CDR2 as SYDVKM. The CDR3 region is CATTSGGTGNQPQHF. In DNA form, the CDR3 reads TGTGCCACTACTTCGGGGGGGACGGGCAATCAGCCCCAGCATTTT.

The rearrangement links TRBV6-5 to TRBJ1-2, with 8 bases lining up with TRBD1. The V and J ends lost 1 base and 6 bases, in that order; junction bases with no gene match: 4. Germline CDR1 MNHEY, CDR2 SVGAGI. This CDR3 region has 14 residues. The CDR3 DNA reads TGTGCCAGCAGTTACTTACCAGGGGGCCATGGCTACACCTTC. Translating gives CASSYLPGGHGYTF.

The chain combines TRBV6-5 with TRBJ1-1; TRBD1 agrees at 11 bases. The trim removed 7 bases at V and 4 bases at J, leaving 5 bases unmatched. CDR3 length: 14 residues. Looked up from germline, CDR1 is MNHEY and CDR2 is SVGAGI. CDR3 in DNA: TGTGCCAGCATTACCGGGACAGGGGGCACTGAAGCTTTCTTT. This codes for CASITGTGGTEAFF.

CDR3 DNA sequence: TGTGCCAGCAGCCCCGACTCGCCTGAGCAGTTCTTC. Residues: CASSPDSPEQFF. V is TRBV2 and J is TRBJ2-1, with D unclear. V was shortened by 6 bases and J by 9 bases, with 12 bases between the two germline ends. The CDR3 sequence is 12 residues long. Looked up from germline, CDR1 is SNHLY and CDR2 is FYNNEI.

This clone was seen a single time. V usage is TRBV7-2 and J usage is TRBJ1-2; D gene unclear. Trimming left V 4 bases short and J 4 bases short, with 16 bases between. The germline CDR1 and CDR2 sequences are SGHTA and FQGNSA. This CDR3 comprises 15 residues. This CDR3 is CASSSTASATYGYTF. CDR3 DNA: TGTGCCAGCAGCTCCACCGCTTCAGCGACCTATGGCTACACCTTC.

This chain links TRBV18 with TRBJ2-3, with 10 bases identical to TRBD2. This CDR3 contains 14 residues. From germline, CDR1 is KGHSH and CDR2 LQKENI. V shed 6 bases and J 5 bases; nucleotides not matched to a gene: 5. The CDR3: CASSRSGGEDTQYF. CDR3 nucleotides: TGTGCCAGCTCTCGGAGCGGGGGGGAAGATACGCAGTATTTT.

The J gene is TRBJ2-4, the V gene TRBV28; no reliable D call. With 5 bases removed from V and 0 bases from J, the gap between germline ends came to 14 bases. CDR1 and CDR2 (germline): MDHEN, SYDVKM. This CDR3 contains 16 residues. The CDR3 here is CASSPPTARAKNIQYF. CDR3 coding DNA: TGTGCCAGCAGTCCGCCAACCGCGCGAGCCAAAAACATTCAGTACTTC. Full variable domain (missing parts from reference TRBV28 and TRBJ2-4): DVKVTQSSRYLVKRTGEKVFLECVQDMDHENMFWYRQDPGLGLRLIYFSYDVKMKEKGDIPEGYSVSREKKERFSLILESASTNQTSMYLCASSPPTARAKNIQYFGAGTRLSVL.